This T cell receptor beta chain is drawn from a study of PD-1 blockade in classical Hodgkin lymphoma. Each patient experienced a relapse that followed autologous stem cell transplantation, and brentuximab vedotin exposure varied. Study findings and constraints: Exclusion was applied to patients who started nivolumab under 1 year after ASCT. Differences between repertoires have undefined causes, possibly disease activity or prior therapy. The diversity seen at baseline in complete responders resembled that of newly diagnosed patients. Healthy donors were reported to have higher baseline TCR diversity than newly diagnosed patients.

With regard to this clone: What it recognizes is unknown.

Profiling relied on immunoSEQ multiplex PCR, and the TCRdb table lists in-frame clones only, not all of them. Here the sample spans 14,000 to 15,000 clones, around 64% being singletons. Trimming removed 5 bases from V and 4 bases from J, with 18 bases in between. The CDR3 is 15 amino acids. From germline, CDR1 is SGHVS and CDR2 FQNEAQ. The specimen comprised peripheral blood mononuclear cells (PBMCs), sampled at baseline. The sequence derives from a human donor with classical Hodgkin lymphoma. V and J are TRBV7-8 and TRBJ2-7; TRBD1 is a possible D gene (5 bases). The CDR3 sequence is CASSQGSQGPYEQYF. The CDR3 DNA is TGTGCCAGCAGCCAAGGCAGCCAGGGTCCGTACGAGCAGTACTTC.